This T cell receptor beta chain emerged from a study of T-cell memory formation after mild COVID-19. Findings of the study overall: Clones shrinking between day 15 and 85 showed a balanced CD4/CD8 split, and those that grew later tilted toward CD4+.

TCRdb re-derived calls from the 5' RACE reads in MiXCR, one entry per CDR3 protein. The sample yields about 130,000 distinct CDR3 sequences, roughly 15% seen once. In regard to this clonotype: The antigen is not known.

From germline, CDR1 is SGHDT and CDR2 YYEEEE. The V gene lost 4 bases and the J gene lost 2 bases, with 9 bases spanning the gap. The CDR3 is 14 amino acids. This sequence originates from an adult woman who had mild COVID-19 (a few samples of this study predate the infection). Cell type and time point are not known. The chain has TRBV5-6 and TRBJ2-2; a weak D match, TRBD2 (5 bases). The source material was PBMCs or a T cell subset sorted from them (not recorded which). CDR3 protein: CASSPGLNTGELFF. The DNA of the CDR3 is TGTGCCAGCAGCCCCGGACTTAACACCGGGGAGCTGTTTTTT.